The 9 T cell receptor beta chains reported below all come from one sample, sequenced in a study of T cell responses to AZD1222 COVID-19 vaccine. Repertoires were generated with immunoSEQ multiplex PCR, while TCRdb's copy carries only in-frame clones and drops some. The profile shows more than 150,000 clones, approximately 93% of them singletons. Sequencing was performed on peripheral blood, taken 28 days after the second AZD1222 dose. All receptors derive from an adult who received the AZD1222 COVID-19 vaccine.

The gene calls are TRBV4-2 and TRBJ2-7; maybe TRBD2 (5 bases). Germline assignment: CDR1 LGHNA and CDR2 YNFKEQ. This CDR3 spans 14 amino acids. Trimming removed 3 bases from V and 5 bases from J, with 14 bases in between. This CDR3 is CASSQSTSFHEQYF. The CDR3 DNA reads TGTGCCAGCAGCCAGTCCACTAGTTTCCACGAGCAGTACTTC.

The V call is TRBV11-2, the J call TRBJ2-1, with a weak D call TRBD2 (6 bases). Germline V gives CDR1 SGHAT, CDR2 FQNNGV. The CDR3 contains 16 residues. Trimming removed 5 bases from V and 7 bases from J, with 21 bases in between. CDR3 bases: TGTGCCAGCAGCGCTACGGAAAAGGGGCGGGATAATGAGCAGTTCTTC. As protein: CASSATEKGRDNEQFF.

The chain is built from TRBV10-3 and TRBJ2-3; D not resolved. The V end lost 8 bases, the J end lost 1 base, and 10 bases lay between the germline ends. CDR1 and CDR2 (germline): ENHRY, SYGVKD. The CDR3 is 13 residues long. The CDR3 sequence: CAIVVPGTDTQYF. CDR3 coding DNA: TGTGCCATCGTCGTCCCTGGCACAGATACGCAGTATTTT.

The chain combines TRBV30 with TRBJ1-2; D unclear. Between the trimmed V and J ends, which lost 3 bases and 6 bases, there was a span of 8 bases. The CDR3 spans 11 residues. From germline, CDR1 is GTSNPN and CDR2 SVGIG (reference sequence). CDR3 sequence (DNA): TGTGCCTGGAGACCGAGGGATGGCTACACCTTC. Protein sequence: CAWRPRDGYTF.

The rearrangement links TRBV30 to TRBJ1-3; TRBD1 matches at 10 bases. This CDR3 region has 15 residues. The J segment lost 5 bases and the V segment lost 1 base, leaving 5 bases of the junction unmatched. CDR1 is GTSNPN, CDR2 SVGIG, per germline (reference sequence). DNA of the CDR3: TGTGCCTGGAGTGCTTGGGACAGGGGTCGAAACACCATATATTTT. Its translation: CAWSAWDRGRNTIYF.

The chain recombines TRBV6-5 with TRBJ2-7; TRBD2 matches at 11 bases. The V gene end was trimmed by 6 bases and the J gene end by 5 bases; junction bases not matched to a gene: 9. CDR1 is MNHEY and CDR2 is SVGAGI in the germline V gene. The CDR3 runs to 15 residues. The CDR3: CASSLTSGSRNEQYF. CDR3 DNA sequence: TGTGCCAGCAGCCTCACTAGCGGGAGTCGGAACGAGCAGTACTTC.

This clone was detected only once. The CDR3 loop is CASSIDRTEFNEKLFF. DNA for the CDR3: TGTGCCAGTAGTATAGACCGGACAGAGTTTAATGAAAAACTGTTTTTT. The chain is built from TRBV19 and TRBJ1-4; TRBD1 might be the D (6 bases). CDR3 length equals 16 residues. The germline gives CDR1 LNHDA, CDR2 SQIVND (reference sequence). The V end lost 0 bases, the J end lost 4 bases, and 12 bases lay between the germline ends.

The chain is built from TRBV30 and TRBJ2-5; no firm D call. The germline V gene has CDR1 GTSNPN and CDR2 SVGIG (reference sequence). The CDR3 spans 15 residues. V was trimmed by 2 bases and J by 2 bases, leaving 15 bases between them. The CDR3 nucleotides read TGTGCCTGGAGTAGGAAACGGGCCTCGCAAGAGACCCAGTACTTC. Protein sequence: CAWSRKRASQETQYF.

The chain links TRBV5-5 to TRBJ1-5; D is unresolved. The CDR3 has 15 residues. Trimming cost V 0 bases and J 0 bases, with 7 bases left between them. The germline V gene encodes CDR1 SGHKS and CDR2 YYEKEE (reference sequence). CDR3 in DNA: TGTGCCAGCAGCTTGGACCTTTATAGCAATCAGCCCCAGCATTTT. Protein product: CASSLDLYSNQPQHF.